The rows below give T cell receptor beta chains drawn from one sample of a study of OX40 agonist ivuxolimab in advanced cancers. Measured with immunoSEQ multiplex PCR; TCRdb has only the in-frame clones, and not every one. The data hold over 50,000 clones, with roughly 87% observed a single time. Sequenced here: CD4+ or CD8+ T cells sorted from blood, sampled in a trial of the OX40 agonist ivuxolimab. These receptor sequences come from an adult with an advanced solid tumor such as melanoma, head and neck, liver or kidney cancer. Both conserved end residues are part of each CDR3. A D gene is named only where the DNA matches it firmly. The size field is filled for only some rows; it gives once, few, many or a size class.

CDR3,DNA,size,V,D,J
CATSTGEVSQPQHF,TGTGCCACTTCGACAGGGGAGGTTAGTCAGCCCCAGCATTTT,NA,TRBV19,TRBD1,TRBJ1-5
CASRSPGQGASGYTF,TGTGCCAGCAGAAGCCCGGGACAGGGGGCATCTGGCTACACCTTC,NA,TRBV28,TRBD1,TRBJ1-2
CASSVARGGETQYF,TGTGCCAGCAGCGTAGCCCGGGGAGGGGAGACCCAGTACTTC,NA,TRBV9,TRBD2,TRBJ2-5
CASSFRGGTAYEQYF,TGCGCCAGCAGTTTCAGGGGGGGAACCGCCTACGAGCAGTACTTC,NA,TRBV5-1,NA,TRBJ2-7
CASSPQAQNTEAFF,TGTGCCAGCTCACCACAGGCCCAGAACACTGAAGCTTTCTTT,NA,TRBV18,NA,TRBJ1-1
CASSDFPSSTEAFF,TGTGCCAGCAGTGATTTTCCCAGCAGCACTGAAGCTTTCTTT,NA,TRBV6-1,NA,TRBJ1-1
CASSSRGTGSYEQYF,TGTGCCAGCAGCTCCCGCGGGACAGGGTCCTACGAGCAGTACTTC,NA,TRBV6-5,TRBD1,TRBJ2-7
CASSEEGVKAKNIQYF,TGTGCCAGCAGTGAAGAGGGAGTAAAAGCCAAAAACATTCAGTACTTC,NA,TRBV6-1,NA,TRBJ2-4
CASSYSGSNSNQPQHF,TGTGCCAGCAGTTACTCTGGCAGCAATAGCAATCAGCCCCAGCATTTT,NA,TRBV6-5,NA,TRBJ1-5
CASSVGQESYNEQFF,TGTGCCAGCAGCGTAGGGCAGGAAAGCTACAATGAGCAGTTCTTC,NA,TRBV9,NA,TRBJ2-1
CAISELGDANTEAFF,TGTGCCATCAGTGAGTTGGGGGACGCGAACACTGAAGCTTTCTTT,NA,TRBV10-3,NA,TRBJ1-1
CASSLVPGNTEAFF,TGTGCCAGCAGCTTAGTCCCGGGGAACACTGAAGCTTTCTTT,NA,TRBV7-8,NA,TRBJ1-1
CATTINSGNTIYF,TGTGCCACCACTATAAACTCTGGAAACACCATATATTTT,NA,TRBV15,NA,TRBJ1-3
CASSLSVIRETQYF,TGTGCCAGCAGCTTAAGCGTAATCAGGGAGACCCAGTACTTC,NA,TRBV7-2,NA,TRBJ2-5
CASSLSYTGTGDETQYF,TGTGCCAGCAGTCTCTCGTATACCGGGACAGGGGACGAGACCCAGTACTTC,NA,TRBV28,TRBD1,TRBJ2-5
CASSQSTGINSPLHF,TGTGCCAGCAGTCAGTCGACAGGGATTAATTCACCCCTCCACTTT,NA,TRBV27,TRBD1,TRBJ1-6
CASSWGDYGYTF,TGTGCCAGCAGTTGGGGGGACTATGGCTACACCTTC,NA,TRBV28,NA,TRBJ1-2
CASTGAFSYEQYF,TGTGCCAGCACAGGGGCCTTCTCCTACGAGCAGTACTTC,NA,TRBV2,NA,TRBJ2-7
CASSLGPGTNEQYF,TGTGCCAGCTCCTTAGGGCCTGGGACCAACGAGCAGTACTTC,NA,TRBV6-5,NA,TRBJ2-7
CASSPPGKSSEQYF,TGTGCCAGCAGCCCGCCAGGAAAATCTAGCGAGCAGTACTTC,NA,TRBV14,NA,TRBJ2-7
CASSLGQGDTDTQYF,TGTGCCAGCAGTTTGGGTCAGGGAGACACAGATACGCAGTATTTT,NA,TRBV2,NA,TRBJ2-3
CASGDPAYEQYF,TGTGCCAGCGGAGACCCAGCCTACGAGCAGTACTTC,NA,TRBV21-1,NA,TRBJ2-7
CASSYVAGVSYEQYF,TGTGCCAGCAGTTACGTAGCGGGGGTTTCCTACGAGCAGTACTTC,NA,TRBV6-6,TRBD2,TRBJ2-7
CASSSPGGGLAEQFF,TGCGCCAGCAGCTCCCCCGGGGGAGGTCTAGCCGAGCAGTTCTTC,few,TRBV5-1,NA,TRBJ2-1
CASRRTDANYGYTF,TGCGCCAGCCGAAGGACAGACGCTAACTATGGCTACACCTTC,NA,TRBV5-1,NA,TRBJ1-2
CASSWGQVINEQFF,TGTGCCAGCAGCTGGGGACAGGTAATCAATGAGCAGTTCTTC,NA,TRBV11-2,TRBD1,TRBJ2-1
CASSLTQGYQPQHF,TGTGCCAGCAGCTTAACTCAGGGCTATCAGCCCCAGCATTTT,NA,TRBV7-2,NA,TRBJ1-5
CASSILGGQETQYF,TGTGCCAGCAGTATTCTGGGGGGGCAAGAGACCCAGTACTTC,NA,TRBV6-6,TRBD2,TRBJ2-5
CASSPLYETGTVNYGYTF,TGTGCCAGCTCACCACTCTACGAGACAGGGACGGTCAACTATGGCTACACCTTC,NA,TRBV18,TRBD1,TRBJ1-2
CASTQLARNYGYTF,TGTGCCAGTACCCAACTTGCCAGGAACTATGGCTACACCTTC,NA,TRBV19,NA,TRBJ1-2
CASSQPGGLTNEKLFF,TGTGCCAGCAGTCAACCGGGGGGCCTCACTAATGAAAAACTGTTTTTT,NA,TRBV6-6,NA,TRBJ1-4
CASSPPNGANTEAFF,TGTGCCAGCAGCCCGCCTAACGGGGCGAACACTGAAGCTTTCTTT,NA,TRBV7-2,NA,TRBJ1-1
CASSHPTGRGALNEQFF,TGCGCCAGCAGCCACCCCACCGGGAGGGGCGCGTTGAATGAGCAGTTCTTC,NA,TRBV4-1,TRBD2,TRBJ2-1
CASSFGTSGKGANVLTF,TGTGCCAGCAGCTTCGGGACTAGCGGGAAGGGGGCCAACGTCCTGACTTTC,NA,TRBV7-6,TRBD2,TRBJ2-6
CASSLATGLFF,TGTGCCAGCAGCCTTGCGACCGGGCTGTTTTTT,NA,TRBV7-9,NA,TRBJ1-4
CASSVGQPGNSPLHF,TGTGCCAGCAGCGTAGGACAACCGGGGAATTCACCCCTCCACTTT,NA,TRBV9,NA,TRBJ1-6
CSVEIGQLNTEAFF,TGCAGCGTTGAAATCGGACAGCTGAACACTGAAGCTTTCTTT,NA,TRBV29-1,NA,TRBJ1-1
CASSLMRPRSYNEQFF,TGTGCCAGCAGCTTAATGCGGCCGCGCTCCTACAATGAGCAGTTCTTC,NA,TRBV7-2,NA,TRBJ2-1
CASSGGLAGGFTGELFF,TGTGCCAGCAGTGGCGGACTAGCGGGGGGCTTCACCGGGGAGCTGTTTTTT,NA,TRBV2,TRBD2,TRBJ2-2
CASSPSGSYEQYF,TGTGCCAGCTCACCAAGTGGGTCCTACGAGCAGTACTTC,NA,TRBV18,NA,TRBJ2-7
CASSPVAGQRHTEAFF,TGTGCCAGCTCACCAGTAGCGGGACAGAGACACACTGAAGCTTTCTTT,once,TRBV18,TRBD1,TRBJ1-1
CASKPYFQGKNTEAFF,TGTGCCAGCAAACCGTACTTCCAGGGCAAGAACACTGAAGCTTTCTTT,NA,TRBV27,NA,TRBJ1-1
CASSYSTGVARSPLHF,TGTGCCAGCAGTTACTCGACAGGGGTGGCGAGATCACCCCTCCACTTT,NA,TRBV6-5,TRBD1,TRBJ1-6
CASSQTVNYGYTF,TGTGCCAGCAGTCAAACGGTGAACTATGGCTACACCTTC,NA,TRBV27,NA,TRBJ1-2
CASSLVSGQGYNEQFF,TGTGCCAGCAGCTTAGTTTCAGGACAGGGGTACAATGAGCAGTTCTTC,NA,TRBV7-6,TRBD1,TRBJ2-1
CASSPTTGSGNTIYF,TGTGCCAGCAGCCCAACCACAGGGTCTGGAAACACCATATATTTT,NA,TRBV11-2,NA,TRBJ1-3
CASSLARVSAEAFF,TGTGCCAGCAGCTTAGCTAGGGTTTCGGCTGAAGCTTTCTTT,NA,TRBV7-6,NA,TRBJ1-1
CASSSYSIPNNEQFF,TGTGCCAGTAGTTCCTATTCGATACCCAACAATGAGCAGTTCTTC,NA,TRBV19,NA,TRBJ2-1
CAIRQGNTEAFF,TGTGCCATCCGACAGGGGAACACTGAAGCTTTCTTT,NA,TRBV6-5,TRBD1,TRBJ1-1